This TCR beta chain was sequenced for a study of blood T cell repertoires in COVID-19. Data came from immunoSEQ multiplex PCR; TCRdb stores just in-frame clones and leaves some out. The sample includes around 450,000 clones, around 89% of them seen just once. The germline V and J ends were trimmed by 4 bases and 9 bases, with 13 bases remaining between them. The CDR3 length is 13 residues. This TCR derives from a woman in her 30s with acute or convalescent COVID-19. The chain joins TRBV12-3 or TRBV12-4 to TRBJ2-1; possibly TRBD2 for D (6 bases). The sample consisted of peripheral blood. CDR3 in DNA: TGTGCCAGCAGTTCACTAGCTGTGGTTGAGCAGTTCTTC. Translated: CASSSLAVVEQFF.